These 14 T cell receptor beta chains were sequenced from one sample in a study of T cell changes during pregnancy in multiple sclerosis. Repertoires were generated with immunoSEQ multiplex PCR, while TCRdb's copy carries only in-frame clones and drops some. This sample has 15,000 to 18,000 clones, with around 83% found just once. The sequencing used CD8+ T cells from peripheral blood mononuclear cells, collected after pregnancy. Every receptor here comes from a female donor in good health, enrolled as a control in a pregnancy study.

This chain links TRBV30 with TRBJ2-7; D is uncertain. This CDR3 region has 18 residues. From germline, CDR1 is GTSNPN and CDR2 SVGIG (reference sequence). The V and J ends lost 1 base and 2 bases respectively, with 24 bases between them. The CDR3 DNA follows: TGTGCCTGGAGTGGTCTAGGTGTTATGGCGGCGACTGCCTACGAGCAGTACTTC. Its translation is CAWSGLGVMAATAYEQYF.

V and J are TRBV7-6 and TRBJ1-6; a possible D gene is TRBD1 (6 bases). Germline CDR1 reads SGHVS; CDR2 reads FNYEAQ. The CDR3 extends over 19 amino acids. With 5 bases removed from V and 0 bases from J, the gap between germline ends came to 20 bases. The CDR3 reads CASSQYREGRSSYNSPLHF. CDR3 bases: TGTGCCAGCAGCCAATACAGGGAAGGAAGGAGCTCCTATAATTCACCCCTCCACTTT.

This chain links TRBV27 with TRBJ2-3; 9 bases fit TRBD2. The CDR3 totals 18 residues. V shed 2 bases, J shed 5 bases, and the junction held 14 bases outside the gene matches. Per the germline V gene, CDR1 is MNHEY and CDR2 is SMNVEV (reference sequence). The CDR3, as DNA: TGTGCCAGCAGTTTACGCCCATGGGGCGGGGGGGCCAGAGATACGCAGTATTTT. Residues: CASSLRPWGGGARDTQYF.

The chain combines TRBV6-5 with TRBJ2-5, with D possibly matching TRBD1 (6 bases). The germline V gene encodes CDR1 MNHEY and CDR2 SVGAGI. Deletions cut 6 bases from V and 5 bases from J, with 10 bases between. The CDR3 spans 12 residues. CDR3 region: CASRQGEETQYF. CDR3 nucleotide sequence: TGTGCCAGCAGACAGGGAGAGGAGACCCAGTACTTC.

The chain uses TRBV6-4 and TRBJ2-1, with 8 bases that match TRBD2. V was clipped by 0 bases and J by 3 bases; unmatched bases: 4. The CDR3 runs to 16 residues. The germline CDR1 and CDR2 sequences are MRHNA and SNTAGT. DNA of the CDR3: TGTGCCAGCAGTGACTCTGGGACTAGGGACTACAATGAGCAGTTCTTC. Protein: CASSDSGTRDYNEQFF.

The J gene is TRBJ2-7, the V gene TRBV10-3, with D unclear. This CDR3 contains 14 residues. V was cut by 0 bases and J by 0 bases, with 6 bases left in between. The germline V gene encodes CDR1 ENHRY and CDR2 SYGVKD. Here the CDR3 reads CAISESASSYEQYF. CDR3 DNA sequence: TGTGCCATCAGTGAGTCGGCTAGCTCCTACGAGCAGTACTTC.

This chain joins TRBV7-8 and TRBJ2-3, with a weak D call TRBD2 (5 bases). Germline V gene lookup returns CDR1 SGHVS and CDR2 FQNEAQ. CDR3 length: 17 amino acids. V was shortened by 1 base and J by 3 bases, with 17 bases between the two germline ends. The CDR3 nucleotides are TGTGCCAGCAGCTTAGTACGTACTAGAGGTTTGACAGATACGCAGTATTTT. It encodes CASSLVRTRGLTDTQYF. Drawing the rest from reference TRBV7-8 and TRBJ2-3, the complete variable domain is GAGVSQSPRYKVAKRGQDVALRCDPISGHVSLFWYQQALGQGPEFLTYFQNEAQLDKSGLPSDRFFAERPEGSVSTLKIQRTQQEDSAVYLCASSLVRTRGLTDTQYFGPGTRLTVL.

The V and J genes are TRBV11-2 and TRBJ2-7; D perhaps matches TRBD1 (6 bases). The CDR3 is 13 amino acids. The germline V and J ends were trimmed by 5 bases and 3 bases, with 11 bases remaining between them. Germline V gene lookup returns CDR1 SGHAT and CDR2 FQNNGV. CDR3 protein: CASSPTGHYEQYF. CDR3 bases: TGTGCCAGCAGCCCCACAGGGCACTACGAGCAGTACTTC.

By frequency in the sample, this clone is medium-sized (0.01 to 0.1%). The chain carries TRBV7-2 and TRBJ2-7; 7 bases line up with TRBD1. The CDR3 covers 15 residues. J lost 1 base, V lost 6 bases, and 9 bases had no gene match. Germline lookup yields CDR1 SGHTA and CDR2 FQGNSA. The CDR3 DNA follows: TGTGCCAGCAGTTATCCCCGGGGACAGTCCTACGAGCAGTACTTC. Residues: CASSYPRGQSYEQYF.

The genes are TRBV19 and TRBJ2-7; TRBD1 matches at 8 bases. The CDR3 is made up of 14 amino acids. Germline V lookup: CDR1 LNHDA, CDR2 SQIVND (reference sequence). V lost 4 bases and J lost 5; bases outside the gene matches: 7. The CDR3 DNA follows: TGTGCCAGTAGTACCCGAGGGACAGGCAACGAGCAGTACTTC. This sequence encodes CASSTRGTGNEQYF.

This chain connects TRBV21-1 to TRBJ1-5; the table gives TRBD1 as D, unverified against the DNA. TRBV21-1 is a known pseudogene. The CDR3 extends over 17 amino acids. In nucleotides, the CDR3 is TGTGCCAGCAGCAAAGTCCCAGGGGGCTTCCCCAATCAGCCCCAGCATTTT. It codes for CASSKVPGGFPNQPQHF.

In this sample, this clone turned up a few times. This chain uses TRBV5-1 with TRBJ2-7; the D is unclear. The CDR3 sequence is 14 residues long. V was clipped by 0 bases and J by 0 bases, with 7 bases between them. Germline values: CDR1 SGHRS, CDR2 YFSETQ. CDR3 DNA sequence: TGCGCCAGCAGCTTGGAACAGAACTCCTACGAGCAGTACTTC. It yields the protein CASSLEQNSYEQYF. Full variable domain (missing parts from reference TRBV5-1 and TRBJ2-7): KAGVTQTPRYLIKTRGQQVTLSCSPISGHRSVSWYQQTPGQGLQFLFEYFSETQRNKGNFPGRFSGRQFSNSRSEMNVSTLELGDSALYLCASSLEQNSYEQYFGPGTRLTVT.

The rearrangement joins TRBV5-1 to TRBJ2-3; tentatively, D is TRBD1 (5 bases). Germline loops: CDR1 SGHRS, CDR2 YFSETQ. Trimming removed 1 base from V and 1 base from J, with 10 bases in between. This CDR3 spans 15 amino acids. CDR3 coding DNA: TGCGCCAGCAGCTTGAGGCAGGGTGGCACAGATACGCAGTATTTT. It encodes CASSLRQGGTDTQYF.

This chain connects TRBV5-1 to TRBJ1-5, with 7 bases fitting TRBD1. This CDR3 contains 18 residues. J was trimmed by 2 bases and V by 4 bases; bases with no gene match: 15. Germline CDR1 and CDR2: SGHRS and YFSETQ. The CDR3 here is CASSPTGTAFWGNQPQHF. The DNA for the CDR3 is TGCGCCAGCAGCCCTACCGGGACAGCCTTTTGGGGCAATCAGCCCCAGCATTTT.